This T cell receptor beta chain was documented in a study of blood T cells in healthy people across ages. Study results and caveats: Getting older went along with TCR beta diversity per million T cells dropping roughly linearly.

Whenever a sample was processed, at least 6 million PBMCs were isolated. Concerning this clonotype itself: The antigen remains unidentified.

For the second PCR, which ran for roughly 6 to 12 cycles, a sample-barcoded 5' primer and a J-beta primer mix were used. All cDNA molecules were each tagged by a template-switch adaptor with 12 random nucleotides. TCRdb re-analysed the 5' RACE reads in MiXCR, keeping a single row per CDR3 protein. This sample has fewer than 2 million distinct CDR3 sequences, with around 40% found just once. The sequencing sample was made of blood. This TCR came from a human donor in good health.

In nucleotides, the CDR3 is TGCGCCAGCAGCTTAGTTACGGATGATACGCAGTATTTT. Protein: CASSLVTDDTQYF. The gene calls are TRBV5-1 and TRBJ2-3; D uncertain. CDR1 and CDR2 (germline): SGHRS, YFSETQ. The CDR3 runs to 13 residues. Deletions cut 2 bases from V and 6 bases from J, with 10 bases between.